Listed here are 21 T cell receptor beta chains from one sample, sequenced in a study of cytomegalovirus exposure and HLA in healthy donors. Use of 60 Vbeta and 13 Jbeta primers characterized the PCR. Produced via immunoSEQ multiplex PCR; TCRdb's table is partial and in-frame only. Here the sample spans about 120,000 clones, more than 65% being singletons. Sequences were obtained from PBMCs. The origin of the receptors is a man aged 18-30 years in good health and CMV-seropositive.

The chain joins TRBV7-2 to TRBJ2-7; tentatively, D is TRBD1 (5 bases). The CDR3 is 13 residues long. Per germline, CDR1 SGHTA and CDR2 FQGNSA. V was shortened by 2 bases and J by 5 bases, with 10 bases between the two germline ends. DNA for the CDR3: TGTGCCAGCAGCTTATATTCAGGGAACGAGCAGTACTTC. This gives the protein CASSLYSGNEQYF.

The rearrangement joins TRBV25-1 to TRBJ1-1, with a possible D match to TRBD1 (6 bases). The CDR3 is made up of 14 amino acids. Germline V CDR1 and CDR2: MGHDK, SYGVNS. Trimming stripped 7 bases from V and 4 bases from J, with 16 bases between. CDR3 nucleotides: TGTGCCAGCATAAAGACGTCAGGGGCCACTGAAGCTTTCTTT. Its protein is CASIKTSGATEAFF.

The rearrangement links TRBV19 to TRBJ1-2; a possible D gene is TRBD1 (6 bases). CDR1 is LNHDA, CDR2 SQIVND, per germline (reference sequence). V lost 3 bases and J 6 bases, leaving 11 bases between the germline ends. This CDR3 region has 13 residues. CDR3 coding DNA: TGTGCCAGTAGTATCCAGGGGTCGGATGGCTACACCTTC. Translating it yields CASSIQGSDGYTF.

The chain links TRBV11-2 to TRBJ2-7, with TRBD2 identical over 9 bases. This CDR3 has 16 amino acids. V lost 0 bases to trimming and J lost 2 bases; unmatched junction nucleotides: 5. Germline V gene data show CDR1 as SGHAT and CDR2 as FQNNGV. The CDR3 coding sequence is TGTGCCAGCAGCTTAGAGTGGGCTAGCGGGACCTACGAGCAGTACTTC. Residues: CASSLEWASGTYEQYF.

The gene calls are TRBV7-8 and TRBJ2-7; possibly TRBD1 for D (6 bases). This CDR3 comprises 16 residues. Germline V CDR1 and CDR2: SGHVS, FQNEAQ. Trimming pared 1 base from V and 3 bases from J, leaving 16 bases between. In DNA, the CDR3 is TGTGCCAGCAGCTTAGATTCAATGGGACACCGCTACGAGCAGTACTTC. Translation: CASSLDSMGHRYEQYF.

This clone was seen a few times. CDR3: CASSFMTGPNTEAFF. CDR3 nucleotide sequence: TGCGCCAGCAGCTTCATGACAGGGCCGAACACTGAAGCTTTCTTT. This chain links TRBV5-1 with TRBJ1-1; 7 positions match TRBD1. Trimming cost V 2 bases and J 1 base; bases outside gene matches: 5. The CDR3 consists of 15 residues. Germline V lookup: CDR1 SGHRS, CDR2 YFSETQ.

The CDR3 spells CASSMSSNQPQHF. The CDR3 DNA sequence: TGTGCCAGTAGTATGAGTAGCAATCAGCCCCAGCATTTT. This chain connects TRBV19 to TRBJ1-5; D call uncertain. The CDR3 runs to 13 residues. V dropped 3 bases and J dropped 0 bases, with 3 bases sitting between them. Germline assignment: CDR1 LNHDA and CDR2 SQIVND (reference sequence).

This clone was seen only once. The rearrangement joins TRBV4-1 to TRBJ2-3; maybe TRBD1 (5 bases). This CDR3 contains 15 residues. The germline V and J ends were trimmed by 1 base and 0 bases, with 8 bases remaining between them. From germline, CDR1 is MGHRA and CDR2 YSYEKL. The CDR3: CASSQVGVSTDTQYF. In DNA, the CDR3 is TGCGCCAGCAGCCAAGTAGGGGTTAGCACAGATACGCAGTATTTT.

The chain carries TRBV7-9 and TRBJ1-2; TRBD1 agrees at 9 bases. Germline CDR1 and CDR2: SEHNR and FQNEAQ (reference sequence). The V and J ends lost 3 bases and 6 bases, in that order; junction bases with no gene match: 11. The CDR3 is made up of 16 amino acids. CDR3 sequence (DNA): TGTGCCAGCAGCTTGTACCGGGACAGGGATTACCATGGCTACACCTTC. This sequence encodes CASSLYRDRDYHGYTF.

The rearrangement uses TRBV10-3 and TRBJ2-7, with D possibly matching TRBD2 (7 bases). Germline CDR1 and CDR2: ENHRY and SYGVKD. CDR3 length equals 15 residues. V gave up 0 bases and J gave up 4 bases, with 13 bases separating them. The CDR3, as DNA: TGTGCCATCAGTGAGTCGTTTGGGGGGGCTTACGAGCAGTACTTC. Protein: CAISESFGGAYEQYF.

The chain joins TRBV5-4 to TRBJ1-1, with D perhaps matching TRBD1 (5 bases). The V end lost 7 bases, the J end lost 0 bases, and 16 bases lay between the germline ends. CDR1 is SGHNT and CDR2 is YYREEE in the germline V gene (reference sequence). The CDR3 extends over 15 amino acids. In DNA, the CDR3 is TGTGCCAGCGAACAGATCCCGGGGGTGAACACTGAAGCTTTCTTT. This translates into CASEQIPGVNTEAFF.

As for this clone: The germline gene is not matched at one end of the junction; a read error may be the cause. CDR3 residues: CASSPFAGGYNPPLHF. CDR3 nucleotide sequence: TGTGCCAGCAGTCCGTTTGCAGGAGGCTATAATCCACCCCTCCACTTT. The gene calls are TRBV5-6 and TRBJ1-6; the D is unclear. The CDR3 sequence is 16 residues long. CDR1 is SGHDT and CDR2 is YYEEEE in the germline V gene.

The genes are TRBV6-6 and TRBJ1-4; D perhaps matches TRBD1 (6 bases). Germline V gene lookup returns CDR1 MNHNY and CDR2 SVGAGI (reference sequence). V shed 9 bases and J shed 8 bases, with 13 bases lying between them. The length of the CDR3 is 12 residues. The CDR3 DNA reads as TGTGCCAGTCGGGGGGCGGAAGAAAAACTGTTTTTT. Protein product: CASRGAEEKLFF.

The CDR3 bases are TGTGCCACCTTCCCGCGGGGGCAGGGGGCGAGTGAGCAGTACTTC. Protein sequence: CATFPRGQGASEQYF. V gene TRBV10-3 combines with J gene TRBJ2-5; D may be TRBD1 (8 bases). The length of the CDR3 is 15 residues. Trimming took off 10 bases at V and 11 bases at J, with 29 bases between the two ends. Germline assignment: CDR1 ENHRY and CDR2 SYGVKD.

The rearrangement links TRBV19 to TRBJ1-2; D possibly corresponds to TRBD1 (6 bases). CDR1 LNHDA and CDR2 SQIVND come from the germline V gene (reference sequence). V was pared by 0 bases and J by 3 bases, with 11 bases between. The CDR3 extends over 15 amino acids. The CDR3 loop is CASSIDGQRDYGYTF. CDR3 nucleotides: TGTGCCAGTAGTATAGACGGACAGAGAGACTATGGCTACACCTTC.

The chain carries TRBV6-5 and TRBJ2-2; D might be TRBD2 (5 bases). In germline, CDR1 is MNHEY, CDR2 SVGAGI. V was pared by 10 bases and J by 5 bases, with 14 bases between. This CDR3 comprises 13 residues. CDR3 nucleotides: TGTGCCACCAGGCGACCGGGGACCGGGGAGCTGTTTTTT. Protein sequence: CATRRPGTGELFF.

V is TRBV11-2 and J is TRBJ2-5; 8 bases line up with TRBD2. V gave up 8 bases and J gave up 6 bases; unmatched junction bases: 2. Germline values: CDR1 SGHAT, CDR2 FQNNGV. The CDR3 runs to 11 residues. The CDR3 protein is CASGGGQTQYF. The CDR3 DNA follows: TGTGCCAGCGGCGGGGGGCAGACCCAGTACTTC.

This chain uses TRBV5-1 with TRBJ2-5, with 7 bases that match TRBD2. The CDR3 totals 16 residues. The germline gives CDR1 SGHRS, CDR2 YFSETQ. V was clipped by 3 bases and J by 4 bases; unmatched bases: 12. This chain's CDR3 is CASSSLRASGGETQYF. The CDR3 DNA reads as TGCGCCAGCAGCTCGTTGAGGGCTAGCGGAGGAGAGACCCAGTACTTC.

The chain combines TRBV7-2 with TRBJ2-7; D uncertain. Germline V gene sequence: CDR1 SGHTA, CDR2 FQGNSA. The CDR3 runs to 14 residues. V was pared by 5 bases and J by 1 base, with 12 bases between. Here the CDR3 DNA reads TGTGCCAGCAGCCCTCAACCCGGTTCCTACGAGCAGTACTTC. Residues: CASSPQPGSYEQYF.

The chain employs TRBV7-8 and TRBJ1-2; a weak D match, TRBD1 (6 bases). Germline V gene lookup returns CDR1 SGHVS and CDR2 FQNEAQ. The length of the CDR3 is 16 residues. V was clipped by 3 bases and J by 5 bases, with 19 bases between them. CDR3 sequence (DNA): TGTGCCAGCAGCTTGGACGGACAGTCCTGGGGGTATGGCTACACCTTC. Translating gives CASSLDGQSWGYGYTF.

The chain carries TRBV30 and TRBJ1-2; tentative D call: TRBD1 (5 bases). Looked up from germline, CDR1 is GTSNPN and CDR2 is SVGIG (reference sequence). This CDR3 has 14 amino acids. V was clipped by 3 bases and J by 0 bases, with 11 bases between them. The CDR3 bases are TGTGCCTGGAGCTCTCAGGGCACTAACTATGGCTACACCTTC. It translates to CAWSSQGTNYGYTF.